There are many counts of the clone carrying this T cell receptor beta chain. The target antigen is unknown. MiXCR was run by TCRdb on the 5' RACE reads, yielding one entry per CDR3 protein. This sample yields about 47,000 distinct CDR3 sequences, of which more than 6.5% are seen a single time; 35% to 45% belongs to the top ten. The sample belongs to a study of spatial heterogeneity in lung cancer. Study at large: At a median of around 2 years after resection, follow-up PBMC samples were sequenced when available. Findings and caveats of the study: Tumor TCRs that were ubiquitous and expanded showed up in blood more at resection than follow-up.

CDR3 length equals 11 residues. V shed 4 bases and J shed 15 bases, with 10 bases lying between them. Germline CDR1 reads SEHNR; CDR2 reads FQNEAQ (reference sequence). Time point: blood at routine non-recurrence follow-up after resection. No cell sorting; template was whole RNA from tumor, lung tissue or PBMC. The rearrangement links TRBV7-9 to TRBJ1-6; D is unclear. The sequence came from a female donor with early-stage non-small cell lung cancer. The sample consisted of PBMCs, taken at follow-up. The CDR3 loop reads CASSSASSLHF. The DNA for the CDR3 is TGTGCCAGCAGCTCCGCCAGTAGCCTCCACTTT.